This is a list of T cell receptor beta chains from one sample in a study of CD8 T cells in ankylosing spondylitis. TCRdb reprocessed the 5' RACE reads via MiXCR and lists one record per CDR3 protein. The sample has over 110,000 distinct CDR3 sequences, 7% to 10% seen once. Material for sequencing was synovial fluid, either unsorted or a sorted T cell fraction (not recorded which). These receptors originate from a male donor with ankylosing spondylitis. The CDR3 runs from the conserved cysteine through the conserved F or W. A D gene is named only where the DNA matches it firmly. The listing skips clone size in some rows; elsewhere it reads once, few, many or a size class.

clone_size	v_call	j_call	d_call	cdr3_aa	cdr3_nt
many	TRBV20-1	TRBJ2-5	-	CSPPPRDYQETQYF	TGCAGTCCCCCCCCCCGGGACTACCAAGAGACCCAGTACTTC
-	TRBV5-1	TRBJ1-4	-	CASSLGAHNEKLFF	TGCGCCAGCAGCTTGGGGGCCCACAATGAAAAACTGTTTTTT
many	TRBV20-1	TRBJ2-1	-	CSASGLLINEQFF	TGCAGTGCTAGTGGGCTACTCATCAATGAGCAGTTCTTC
-	TRBV11-2	TRBJ2-7	-	CASRGTSYEQYF	TGTGCCAGCAGGGGTACCTCCTACGAGCAGTACTTC
few	TRBV5-1	TRBJ2-2	-	CASSFGETGELFF	TGCGCCAGCAGCTTTGGAGAGACCGGGGAGCTGTTTTTT
few	TRBV7-3	TRBJ2-1	TRBD2	CASSLRPGGLNEQFF	TGTGCCAGCAGCTTAAGGCCGGGGGGGCTCAATGAGCAGTTCTTC
few	TRBV7-3	TRBJ2-1	-	CASSIRDGGHEQFF	TGTGCCAGCAGCATCCGGGACGGTGGGCATGAGCAGTTCTTC
-	TRBV7-6	TRBJ2-1	-	CASSIHNEQFF	TGTGCCAGCAGTATTCACAATGAGCAGTTCTTC
-	TRBV14	TRBJ2-2	-	CASSRDHTGELFF	TGTGCCAGCAGTCGGGACCACACCGGGGAGCTGTTTTTT
many	TRBV20-1	TRBJ2-5	-	CSAITRQYQETQYF	TGCAGTGCTATTACCCGGCAGTACCAAGAGACCCAGTACTTC
few	TRBV5-1	TRBJ1-1	-	CASSLEGSDAFF	TGCGCCAGCAGCTTGGAGGGGTCAGACGCTTTCTTT
-	TRBV28	TRBJ2-1	TRBD1	CASSPPGDSGEQFF	TGTGCCAGCAGTCCGCCTGGGGACAGCGGAGAGCAGTTCTTC
-	TRBV29-1	TRBJ1-4	-	CSVRRATNEKLFF	TGCAGCGTTCGGCGTGCAACTAATGAAAAACTGTTTTTT